The source of this T cell receptor beta chain is a study of OX40 agonist ivuxolimab in advanced cancers. Only in-frame clones appear in the TCRdb table, and some are missing; sequencing was by immunoSEQ multiplex PCR. The profile covers roughly 140,000 clones, with 94% appearing a single time and 0.31% taken by the ten largest. This CDR3 has 13 amino acids. Trimming pared 2 bases from V and 7 bases from J, leaving 8 bases between. Germline-derived CDR1 and CDR2 are KGHSH and LQKENI. This clonotype originated in an adult with an advanced solid tumor such as melanoma, head and neck, liver or kidney cancer. J is TRBJ2-2 and V is TRBV18; D unresolved. This specimen was CD4+ or CD8+ T cells sorted from blood, taken in a trial of the OX40 agonist ivuxolimab. For the CDR3, the DNA is TGTGCCAGCTCACCAGCTCCTGGCGGGGAGCTGTTTTTT. Encoded protein: CASSPAPGGELFF.